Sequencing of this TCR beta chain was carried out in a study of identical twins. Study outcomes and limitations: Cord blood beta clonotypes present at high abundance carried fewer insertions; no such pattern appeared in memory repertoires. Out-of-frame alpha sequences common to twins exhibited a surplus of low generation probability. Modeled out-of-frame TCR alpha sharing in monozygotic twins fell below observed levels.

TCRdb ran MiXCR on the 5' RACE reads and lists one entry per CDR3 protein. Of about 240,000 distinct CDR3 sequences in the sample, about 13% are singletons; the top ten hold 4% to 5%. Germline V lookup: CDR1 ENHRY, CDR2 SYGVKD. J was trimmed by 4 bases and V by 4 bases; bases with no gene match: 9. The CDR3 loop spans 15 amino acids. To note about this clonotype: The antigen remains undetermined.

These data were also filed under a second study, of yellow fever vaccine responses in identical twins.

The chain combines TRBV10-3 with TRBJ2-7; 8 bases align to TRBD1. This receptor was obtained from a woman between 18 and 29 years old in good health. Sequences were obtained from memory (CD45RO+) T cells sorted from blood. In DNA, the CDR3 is TGTGCCATCAGTGGTCTGGACAGGGCTAATTACGAGCAGTACTTC. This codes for CAISGLDRANYEQYF.